This T cell receptor beta chain appears in the sequencing data of a study of blood T cells in healthy people across ages. Study-level background: Template-switching capture recovered about one barcoded beta molecule per two T cells.

A J-beta primer mix and a sample-barcoded 5' primer were used in a second PCR of about 7 to 12 cycles. Each CDR3 protein gets one entry after TCRdb re-called the 5' RACE reads with MiXCR. The data show 600,000 to 1,000,000 distinct CDR3 sequences, roughly 25% seen once. Each sample yielded at least 6 million isolated PBMCs. CDR1 is MNHEY, CDR2 SVGEGT, per germline. There are 14 residues in the CDR3. The same specimen was also included in a second study, on T cells of mothers and their children. That paper states: All extracted RNA went into cDNA synthesis, about 1.4 ug per 15 ul. It was through the M1S primer of the second PCR that sample barcodes and 2-4 random nucleotides were added.

This TCR was sampled from a boy aged 5-17 years in good health. The chain couples TRBV6-2 or TRBV6-3 to TRBJ2-5; D is unclear. The DNA matches TRBJ2-7 better at its end, which makes the J call doubtful. The sequenced sample consisted of blood. CDR3 nucleotide sequence: TGTGCCAGCAGTTACCCTGACGGTTCCTACGAGCAGTACTTC. It translates to CASSYPDGSYEQYF.